This T cell receptor (beta chain) was obtained from a study of regulatory T cells in long-lasting Graves disease. This clonotype was seen at least ten times. V was cut by 6 bases and J by 2 bases, with 13 bases left in between. The CDR3 consists of 15 residues. CDR1 is SNHLY and CDR2 is FYNNEI in the germline V gene. To make TCR beta libraries, researchers used iRepertoire HTBI primers and Arm-PCR of CDR3 regions. TCRdb reanalysed the multiplex PCR reads using MiXCR and keeps one entry per CDR3 protein. Of 390,000 or so distinct CDR3 sequences in the sample, 20% to 25% were seen once. Regarding time point: persistent/refractory GD, antithyroid drugs over 5 years with positive TRAb. After RNA was extracted from PBMCs, the TCR library was made from it. Patients hailed from an endocrinology department in Xi'an, China.

The sample in question was peripheral blood mononuclear cells (PBMCs), obtained when the disease was refractory, from a patient treated with antithyroid drugs. The chain employs TRBV2 and TRBJ2-2; possibly TRBD2 for D (6 bases). The receptor's source is a woman aged 40 to 50 with Graves disease. The CDR3 loop is CASRAWDSNTGELFF. CDR3 in DNA: TGTGCCAGCAGGGCCTGGGACTCCAACACCGGGGAGCTGTTTTTT.